The 7 T cell receptor beta chains below come from one sample, sequenced in a study of cytomegalovirus exposure and HLA in healthy donors. PCR was performed using 60 Vbeta and 13 Jbeta primers. Method: immunoSEQ multiplex PCR; TCRdb's copy keeps in-frame clones and lacks some. The repertoire includes about 180,000 clones, about 79% of them detected once, and 1% to 1.5% sits in the top ten. Specimen: PBMCs. These receptors were collected from a girl aged 2-9 years in good health and CMV-seropositive.

The chain links TRBV7-9 to TRBJ1-1, with TRBD1 matching 9 bases. This CDR3 has 15 amino acids. J lost 5 bases, V lost 3 bases, and 7 bases had no gene match. In germline, CDR1 is SEHNR, CDR2 FQNEAQ (reference sequence). This CDR3 reads CASSFKGQGLTEAFF. The DNA of the CDR3 is TGTGCCAGCAGCTTCAAGGGACAGGGCTTGACTGAAGCTTTCTTT.

The chain uses TRBV9 and TRBJ1-2; 9 bases align to TRBD1. J gave up 7 bases and V 0 bases, and 4 bases lay outside the gene matches. This CDR3 spans 14 amino acids. Looked up from germline, CDR1 is SGDLS and CDR2 is YYNGEE. In nucleotides, the CDR3 is TGTGCCAGCAGCGTAGAGGGACAGGGTTCTGGCTACACCTTC. Protein product: CASSVEGQGSGYTF.

This clone occurred once. The chain couples TRBV7-8 to TRBJ2-5; D perhaps matches TRBD2 (6 bases). Matching the DNA end better, TRBJ2-7 makes the J call doubtful. CDR1 is SGHVS and CDR2 is FQNEAQ in the germline V gene. This CDR3 contains 13 residues. CDR3 loop: CASSPRERDEQYF. For the CDR3, the DNA is TGTGCCAGCAGCCCACGGGAGAGAGACGAGCAGTACTTC.

The rearrangement uses TRBV9 and TRBJ1-2; D perhaps matches TRBD1 (6 bases). The CDR3 has 16 residues. Per the germline V gene, CDR1 is SGDLS and CDR2 is YYNGEE. V dropped 3 bases and J dropped 0 bases, with 15 bases sitting between them. In DNA form, the CDR3 reads TGTGCCAGCAGCGAGAACAGGGTCGGAGCTAACTATGGCTACACCTTC. It codes for CASSENRVGANYGYTF.

The chain couples TRBV9 to TRBJ2-1; TRBD2 agrees at 12 bases. The CDR3 loop spans 18 amino acids. The germline V gene has CDR1 SGDLS and CDR2 YYNGEE. V gave up 1 base and J gave up 5 bases; unmatched junction bases: 10. The CDR3: CASSVTRTSGIWDNEQFF. CDR3 nucleotide sequence: TGTGCCAGCAGCGTAACTCGGACTAGCGGGATTTGGGACAATGAGCAGTTCTTC.

The chain's CDR3 is CASSSGLAGDTDTQYF. The DNA of the CDR3 is TGTGCCAGCAGCTCCGGGTTAGCGGGGGATACAGATACGCAGTATTTT. The gene calls are TRBV7-8 and TRBJ2-3, with 9 bases lining up with TRBD2. CDR1 and CDR2 (germline): SGHVS, FQNEAQ. There are 16 residues in the CDR3. The V and J ends lost 4 bases and 3 bases, in that order; junction bases with no gene match: 8.

V usage is TRBV27 and J usage is TRBJ2-7, with 9 nucleotides matching TRBD1. This CDR3 is built from 15 residues. Germline loops: CDR1 MNHEY, CDR2 SMNVEV (reference sequence). After removal of 3 bases from V and 0 bases from J, the junction contained 3 bases not matched to a gene. In nucleotides, the CDR3 is TGTGCCAGCAGTTTGGGGGGACAGGGCTCCTACGAGCAGTACTTC. This sequence encodes CASSLGGQGSYEQYF.